This T cell receptor (beta chain) was sequenced during a study of OX40 agonist ivuxolimab in advanced cancers. On the study more broadly: Across the patients, intravenous ivuxolimab was delivered every 2 weeks at 0.01 to 10 mg/kg. Among those treated, three patients had partial responses, one with hepatocellular carcinoma and two with cutaneous melanoma. Dose-escalation patients' cancers were hepatocellular carcinoma, melanoma, renal cell or head and neck cancer.

Assay used: immunoSEQ multiplex PCR; TCRdb lists only in-frame clones, some missing. The sample contains 100,000 to 130,000 clones, 85% to 95% of which appear only once. The V and J ends lost 1 base and 2 bases respectively, with 7 bases between them. This CDR3 has 15 amino acids. Germline V gene sequence: CDR1 SGHRS, CDR2 YFSETQ. Sequenced material: CD4+ or CD8+ T cells sorted from blood, taken in a trial of the OX40 agonist ivuxolimab. This chain connects TRBV5-1 to TRBJ1-6; D is undetermined. This TCR was sampled from an adult with an advanced solid tumor such as melanoma, head and neck, liver or kidney cancer. The CDR3: CASSLISPYNSPLHF. CDR3 in DNA: TGCGCCAGCAGCTTGATATCCCCCTATAATTCACCCCTCCACTTT.